This T cell receptor beta chain was identified in a study of blood T cell repertoires in COVID-19. Repertoires were generated with immunoSEQ multiplex PCR, while TCRdb's copy carries only in-frame clones and drops some. The repertoire holds about 180,000 clones, with roughly three quarters as singletons. The receptor's source is a man between 60 and 75 years old who had been exposed to COVID-19. The sample comprised PBMCs or T cells enriched from blood (not recorded which).

The CDR3, as DNA: TGCAGTGCTAGTCCCGGGGGGCTAGCGGGACACAATGAGCAGTTCTTC. Protein sequence: CSASPGGLAGHNEQFF. The chain couples TRBV20-1 to TRBJ2-1; 9 bases line up with TRBD2. The CDR3 is made up of 16 amino acids. With V trimmed by 3 bases and J by 5 bases, 11 bases remained unmatched. CDR1 and CDR2 (germline): DFQATT, SNEGSKA (reference sequence).